This T cell receptor beta chain was sequenced in a study of blood T cell repertoires in COVID-19. CDR1 is SGHTA, CDR2 FQGNSA, per germline. V lost 2 bases, J lost 6 bases, and 8 bases lay in between. CDR3 length: 14 residues. TCRdb's table, derived via immunoSEQ multiplex PCR, lists solely in-frame clones and lacks some. The data show 200,000 to 250,000 clones, approximately 89% seen once. This receptor was taken from a woman in her thirties who had been exposed to COVID-19. Sequenced input: PBMCs or T cells enriched from blood (not recorded which). The J gene is TRBJ1-6, the V gene TRBV7-2; D uncertain. CDR3 sequence: CASSLNLSNSPLHF. The DNA for the CDR3 is TGTGCCAGCAGCTTAAATTTGAGTAATTCACCCCTCCACTTT.